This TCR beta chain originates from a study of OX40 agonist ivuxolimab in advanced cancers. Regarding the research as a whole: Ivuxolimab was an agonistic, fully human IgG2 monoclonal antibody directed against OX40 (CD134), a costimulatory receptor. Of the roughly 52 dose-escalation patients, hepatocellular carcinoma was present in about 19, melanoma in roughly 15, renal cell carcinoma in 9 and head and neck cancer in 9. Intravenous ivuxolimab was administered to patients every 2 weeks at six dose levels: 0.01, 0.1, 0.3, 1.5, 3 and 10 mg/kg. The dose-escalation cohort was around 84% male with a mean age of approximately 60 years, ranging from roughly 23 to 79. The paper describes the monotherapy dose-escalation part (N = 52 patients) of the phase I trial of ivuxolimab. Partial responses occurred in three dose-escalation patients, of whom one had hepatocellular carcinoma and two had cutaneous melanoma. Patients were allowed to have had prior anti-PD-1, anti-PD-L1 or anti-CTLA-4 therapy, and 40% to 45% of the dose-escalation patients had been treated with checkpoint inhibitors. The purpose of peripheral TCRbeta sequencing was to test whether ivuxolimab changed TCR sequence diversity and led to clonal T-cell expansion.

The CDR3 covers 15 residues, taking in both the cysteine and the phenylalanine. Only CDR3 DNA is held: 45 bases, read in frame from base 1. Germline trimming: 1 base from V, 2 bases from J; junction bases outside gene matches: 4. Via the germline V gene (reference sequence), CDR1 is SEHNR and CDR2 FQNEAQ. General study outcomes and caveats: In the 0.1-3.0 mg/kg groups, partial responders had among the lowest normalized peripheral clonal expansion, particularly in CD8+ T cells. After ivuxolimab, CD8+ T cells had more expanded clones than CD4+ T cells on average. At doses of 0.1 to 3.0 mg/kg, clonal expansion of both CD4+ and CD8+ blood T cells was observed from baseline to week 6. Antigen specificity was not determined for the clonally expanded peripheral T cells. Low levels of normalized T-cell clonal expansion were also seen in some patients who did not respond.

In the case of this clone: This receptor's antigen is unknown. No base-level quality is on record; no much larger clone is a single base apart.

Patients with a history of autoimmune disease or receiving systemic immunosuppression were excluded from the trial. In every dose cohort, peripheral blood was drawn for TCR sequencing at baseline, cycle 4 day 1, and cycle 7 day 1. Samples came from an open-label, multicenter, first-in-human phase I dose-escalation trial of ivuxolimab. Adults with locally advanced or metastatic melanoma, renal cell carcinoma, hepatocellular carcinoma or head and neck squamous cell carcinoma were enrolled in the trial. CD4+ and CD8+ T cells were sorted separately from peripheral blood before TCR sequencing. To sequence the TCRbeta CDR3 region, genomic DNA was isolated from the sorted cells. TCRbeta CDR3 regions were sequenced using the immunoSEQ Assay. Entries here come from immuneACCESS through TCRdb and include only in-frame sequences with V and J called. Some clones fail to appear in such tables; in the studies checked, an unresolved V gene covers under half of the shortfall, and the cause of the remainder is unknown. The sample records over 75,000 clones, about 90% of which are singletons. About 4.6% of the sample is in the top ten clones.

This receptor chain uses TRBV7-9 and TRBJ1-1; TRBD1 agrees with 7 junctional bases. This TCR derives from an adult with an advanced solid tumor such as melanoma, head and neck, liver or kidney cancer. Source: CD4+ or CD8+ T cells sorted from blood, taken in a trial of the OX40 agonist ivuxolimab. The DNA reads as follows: TGTGCCAGCAGCTTAGTGGGACAGATTAACACTGAAGCTTTCTTT. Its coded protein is CASSLVGQINTEAFF.